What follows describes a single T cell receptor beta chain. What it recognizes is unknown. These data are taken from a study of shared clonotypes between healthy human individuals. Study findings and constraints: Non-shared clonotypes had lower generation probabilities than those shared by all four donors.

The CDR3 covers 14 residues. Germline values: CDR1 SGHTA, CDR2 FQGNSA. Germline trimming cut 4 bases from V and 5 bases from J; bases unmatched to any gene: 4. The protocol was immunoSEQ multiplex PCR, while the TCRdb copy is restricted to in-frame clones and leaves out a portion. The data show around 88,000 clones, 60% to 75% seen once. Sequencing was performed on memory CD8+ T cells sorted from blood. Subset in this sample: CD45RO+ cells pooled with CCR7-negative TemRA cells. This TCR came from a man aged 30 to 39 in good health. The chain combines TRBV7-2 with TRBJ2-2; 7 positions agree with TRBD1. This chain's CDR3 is CASSSRQGTGELFF. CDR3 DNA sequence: TGTGCCAGCAGCTCAAGACAGGGAACCGGGGAGCTGTTTTTT. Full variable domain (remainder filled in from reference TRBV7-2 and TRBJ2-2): GAGVSQSPSNKVTEKGKDVELRCDPISGHTALYWYRQSLGQGLEFLIYFQGNSAPDKSGLPSDRFSAERTGGSVSTLTIQRTQQEDSAVYLCASSSRQGTGELFFGEGSRLTVL.